This TCR beta chain was recovered during a study of identical twins. This clonotype was found many times. Trimming removed 3 bases at V and 2 bases at J, with 15 bases between. This CDR3 spans 15 amino acids. Looked up from germline, CDR1 is GTSNPN and CDR2 is SVGIG (reference sequence). One entry per CDR3 protein, called by TCRdb with MiXCR from the 5' RACE reads. In the table there are about 690,000 distinct CDR3 sequences, roughly 6% of which are singletons. The clonotype originates from a man aged 18 to 30 in good health. This chain joins TRBV30 and TRBJ2-3, with a possible D match to TRBD2 (6 bases). The sample consisted of naive T cells sorted from blood. The CDR3 DNA reads TGTGCCTGGAGGGAGGGCTACGGTAACACAGATACGCAGTATTTT. Amino acid sequence: CAWREGYGNTDTQYF.